What follows is one TCR beta chain and its context. Its antigen is not known. The CDR3 spans 17 residues. CDR1 and CDR2 from the germline V gene are SGHRS and YFSETQ. V lost 4 bases to trimming and J lost 1 base, with 15 bases between them. The data originate from a study of T-cell memory formation after mild COVID-19. The wider study: Each donor largely had its own TCR clusters.

Each CDR3 protein gets one entry after TCRdb re-called the 5' RACE reads with MiXCR. The repertoire holds roughly 190,000 distinct CDR3 sequences, about a sixth seen once, with 2% to 2.5% in the top ten. Regarding the study as a whole: Prior to infection, memory already included some responding clones, suggesting cross-reactive memory joined. Clones contracting across day 15 to 85 had a balanced CD4/CD8 profile; later expanding clones leaned CD4+.

The receptor was derived from an adult woman who had mild COVID-19 (a few samples of this study predate the infection). Cell type and time point are not known. This chain joins TRBV5-1 and TRBJ2-6, with D possibly matching TRBD1 (6 bases). The material sequenced was PBMCs or a T cell subset sorted from them (not recorded which). Written as DNA, the CDR3 is TGCGCCAGCAGCGCCCGCCGTACAGGGTCTGGGGCCAACGTCCTGACTTTC. The encoded protein is CASSARRTGSGANVLTF.